This entry lists 25 T cell receptor beta chains sequenced from one sample in a study of shared clonotypes between healthy human individuals. Terminally differentiated effector memory CD45RA+ cells were left out of the naive CD8 fraction, which was CD45RO-negative and positively selected for CCR7. The data were produced by immunoSEQ multiplex PCR, yet TCRdb's version contains in-frame clones alone and is incomplete. The sample records about 1,800,000 clones, about 94% being singletons. Sequenced material: naive CD8+ T cells sorted from blood. The receptors originated from a man aged 18 to 29 in good health.

The sample holds one count of this clone. The chain links TRBV9 to TRBJ2-2, with 10 positions matching TRBD2. Germline V gives CDR1 SGDLS, CDR2 YYNGEE. The CDR3 extends over 16 amino acids. Trimming at V came to 3 bases and at J to 5 bases, leaving 7 bases not matched to a gene. Written as DNA, the CDR3 is TGTGCCAGCAGCGCACTAGCGGGAAGTCTAACCGGGGAGCTGTTTTTT. Amino acid sequence: CASSALAGSLTGELFF.

This clone has just one count. The CDR3 is CASSDTGAHNEQFF. The CDR3, as DNA: TGTGCCAGCAGCGACACAGGGGCACACAATGAGCAGTTCTTC. The chain carries TRBV6-5 and TRBJ2-1; 7 nucleotides line up with TRBD1. V dropped 6 bases and J dropped 5; count of bases not matched to a gene: 7. The germline gives CDR1 MNHEY, CDR2 SVGAGI. This CDR3 region has 14 residues.

V and J are TRBV6-1 and TRBJ2-3; unclear D gene. Germline V gene data show CDR1 as MNHNS and CDR2 as SASEGT. Trimming removed 11 bases at V and 2 bases at J, with 14 bases between. This CDR3 region has 13 residues. The CDR3 loop reads CALKGPPTDTQYF. DNA of the CDR3: TGTGCCCTCAAAGGACCTCCCACAGATACGCAGTATTTT.

The V and J genes are TRBV4-1 and TRBJ2-7, with D maybe TRBD1 (6 bases). The ends were cut back, 3 bases at V and 2 bases at J, with 17 bases in the middle. CDR1 is MGHRA and CDR2 is YSYEKL in the germline V gene. This CDR3 comprises 16 residues. CDR3 protein: CASSHRQDPRTYEQYF. The CDR3 region has the DNA TGCGCCAGCAGCCACCGACAGGACCCTCGGACCTACGAGCAGTACTTC.

The rearrangement joins TRBV4-1 to TRBJ2-7, with D perhaps matching TRBD2 (6 bases). This CDR3 region has 18 residues. With 4 bases removed from V and 6 bases from J, the gap between germline ends came to 28 bases. Germline loops: CDR1 MGHRA, CDR2 YSYEKL. CDR3 in amino acids: CASSPIENTLGVGGEQYF. In DNA form, the CDR3 reads TGCGCCAGCAGCCCGATAGAGAACACATTAGGAGTGGGGGGCGAGCAGTACTTC.

Points on this clone: Other DNA variants within this sample encode the same CDR3. The chain joins TRBV4-3 to TRBJ2-1, with D possibly being TRBD1 or TRBD2 (5 bases each). The CDR3 covers 12 residues. V lost 1 base and J 10 bases, leaving 8 bases between the germline ends. Germline V gene lookup returns CDR1 LGHNA and CDR2 YSLEER. CDR3 loop: CASSQGGSEQFF. DNA for the CDR3: TGCGCCAGCAGCCAAGGGGGGAGCGAGCAGTTCTTC.

The chain joins TRBV4-2 to TRBJ2-3; 10 positions match TRBD1. The CDR3 loop spans 15 amino acids. V was clipped by 4 bases and J by 3 bases; unmatched bases: 4. Germline-derived CDR1 and CDR2 are LGHNA and YNFKEQ. DNA of the CDR3: TGTGCCAGCAGCCCGGGACAGGGGAGGACAGATACGCAGTATTTT. Amino acid sequence: CASSPGQGRTDTQYF.

The gene calls are TRBV5-6 and TRBJ1-6; D is uncertain. V gave up 6 bases and J gave up 9 bases, with 13 bases separating them. The CDR3 contains 13 residues. CDR1 and CDR2 (germline): SGHDT, YYEEEE. The CDR3 sequence: CASMPQNGSPLHF. CDR3 nucleotides: TGTGCCAGCATGCCCCAGAACGGTTCACCCCTCCACTTT. Filled out from reference TRBV5-6 and TRBJ1-6, the complete variable domain reads DAGVTQSPTHLIKTRGQQVTLRCSPKSGHDTVSWYQQALGQGPQFIFQYYEEEERQRGNFPDRFSGHQFPNYSSELNVNALLLGDSALYLCASMPQNGSPLHFGNGTRLTVT.

The V and J genes are TRBV11-2 and TRBJ1-2; 10 bases line up with TRBD1. The germline V gene has CDR1 SGHAT and CDR2 FQNNGV. Unmatched junction bases numbered 3, after V lost 0 bases and J lost 2 bases. The length of the CDR3 is 16 residues. CDR3 in amino acids: CASSLEGQGRNYGYTF. The CDR3 nucleotides are TGTGCCAGCAGCTTAGAGGGACAGGGGCGGAACTATGGCTACACCTTC.

This sequence joins TRBV19 and TRBJ2-5, with D unresolved. This CDR3 has 14 residues. The germline CDR1 and CDR2 sequences are LNHDA and SQIVND (reference sequence). Trimming removed 1 base at V and 3 bases at J, with 9 bases between. The CDR3 DNA reads TGTGCCAGTAGTATAGTTGGCAGCAAAGAGACCCAGTACTTC. Translated: CASSIVGSKETQYF.

The chain is built from TRBV7-2 and TRBJ2-1; D remains ambiguous. Germline lookup yields CDR1 SGHTA and CDR2 FQGNSA. Trimming took off 1 base at V and 7 bases at J, with 8 bases between the two ends. The CDR3 spans 13 residues. The CDR3 sequence: CASSLVGMNEQFF. CDR3 nucleotide sequence: TGTGCCAGCAGCTTAGTGGGTATGAATGAGCAGTTCTTC.

The J gene is TRBJ2-7, the V gene TRBV29-1; the match to TRBD2 covers 9 bases. The J segment lost 3 bases and the V segment lost 4 bases, leaving 7 bases of the junction unmatched. Germline V gene sequence: CDR1 SQVTM, CDR2 ANQGSEA. The CDR3 covers 14 residues. The CDR3: CSVGGTSGFYEQYF. CDR3 bases: TGCAGCGTTGGTGGTACTAGCGGGTTCTACGAGCAGTACTTC.

The chain joins TRBV19 to TRBJ1-3; a possible D gene is TRBD1 (5 bases). V lost 11 bases and J lost 4, with 12 bases in between. The CDR3 is made up of 12 amino acids. CDR1 is LNHDA, CDR2 SQIVND, per germline (reference sequence). The CDR3 here is CASFGGGNTIYF. CDR3 coding DNA: TGTGCCTCCTTTGGGGGGGGAAACACCATATATTTT.

The chain links TRBV2 to TRBJ1-1, with D perhaps TRBD1 (5 bases). The ends were cut back, 3 bases at V and 3 bases at J, with 14 bases in the middle. Germline CDR1 and CDR2: SNHLY and FYNNEI. The CDR3 has 15 amino acids. CDR3 region: CASSDWRGLDTEAFF. CDR3 nucleotides: TGTGCCAGCAGTGACTGGAGGGGCCTGGACACTGAAGCTTTCTTT.

This chain links TRBV7-8 with TRBJ2-7, with 13 positions matching TRBD2. Germline V gene lookup returns CDR1 SGHVS and CDR2 FQNEAQ. CDR3 length: 17 amino acids. Trimming removed 5 bases from V and 4 bases from J; junction bases left unmatched: 11. The CDR3 sequence: CASSPGLAGAQGYEQYF. For the CDR3, the DNA is TGTGCCAGCAGCCCTGGACTAGCGGGGGCTCAGGGGTACGAGCAGTACTTC.

This chain links TRBV5-1 with TRBJ2-4; D may be TRBD1 or TRBD2 (5 bases each). The CDR3 covers 17 residues. The ends were cut back, 4 bases at V and 0 bases at J, with 17 bases in the middle. Germline V gene data show CDR1 as SGHRS and CDR2 as YFSETQ. This CDR3 reads CASSLTGAGLAKNIQYF. The CDR3 nucleotides read TGCGCCAGCAGCCTAACCGGGGCTGGTTTAGCCAAAAACATTCAGTACTTC.

The genes are TRBV6-1 and TRBJ2-7; no clear D gene. CDR3 length: 14 residues. The germline gives CDR1 MNHNS, CDR2 SASEGT. The ends were cut back, 0 bases at V and 3 bases at J, with 9 bases in the middle. Here the CDR3 DNA reads TGTGCCAGCAGTGAAGCGTGGGGAAACTACGAGCAGTACTTC. This sequence encodes CASSEAWGNYEQYF.

This chain links TRBV10-2 with TRBJ2-1; D unclear. Germline V gene sequence: CDR1 WSHSY, CDR2 SAAADI. CDR3 length: 12 amino acids. Trimming shortened V by 5 bases and J by 6 bases, and 8 bases separated the two germline ends. The chain's CDR3 is CASSINSNEQFF. In DNA, the CDR3 is TGCGCCAGCAGTATAAACAGCAATGAGCAGTTCTTC.

The chain joins TRBV2 to TRBJ2-2, with 7 positions matching TRBD1. The J segment lost 1 base and the V segment lost 7 bases, leaving 9 bases of the junction unmatched. The germline V gene encodes CDR1 SNHLY and CDR2 FYNNEI. The CDR3 has 16 residues. As DNA, the CDR3 is TGTGCCAGCATAGGACAGGCCGGGATGAACACCGGGGAGCTGTTTTTT. This encodes CASIGQAGMNTGELFF.

V usage is TRBV4-3 and J usage is TRBJ2-7; possibly TRBD1 for D (6 bases). V was pared by 2 bases and J by 0 bases, with 17 bases between. The CDR3 length is 17 residues. Germline CDR1 is LGHNA and CDR2 is YSLEER. The CDR3 reads CASSQQLAGAFSYEQYF. CDR3 coding DNA: TGCGCCAGCAGCCAACAGCTGGCAGGGGCTTTCTCCTACGAGCAGTACTTC.

The chain combines TRBV27 with TRBJ2-7; TRBD2 is a possible D gene (7 bases). The CDR3 has 14 amino acids. The V end lost 5 bases, the J end lost 3 bases, and 14 bases lay between the germline ends. Germline CDR1 MNHEY, CDR2 SMNVEV (reference sequence). The CDR3 loop reads CASSPSGGHYEQYF. The CDR3 coding sequence is TGTGCCAGCAGTCCCTCGGGGGGCCACTACGAGCAGTACTTC.

The rearrangement joins TRBV28 to TRBJ2-1, with 10 bases matching TRBD1. V lost 11 bases and J lost 4; bases outside the gene matches: 11. The germline V gene has CDR1 MDHEN and CDR2 SYDVKM. This CDR3 contains 15 residues. The CDR3 is CAGGTGEIGYNEQFF. The CDR3 DNA follows: TGTGCCGGGGGGACAGGGGAGATTGGTTACAATGAGCAGTTCTTC.

V gene TRBV19 combines with J gene TRBJ2-7, with D possibly matching TRBD2 (6 bases). The CDR3 runs 15 residues. The germline V gene encodes CDR1 LNHDA and CDR2 SQIVND (reference sequence). The V end lost 5 bases, the J end lost 6 bases, and 20 bases lay between the germline ends. The CDR3 region is CASSPFGGSVSEQYF. CDR3 nucleotides: TGTGCCAGTAGTCCATTCGGGGGTTCTGTATCCGAGCAGTACTTC. Drawing the rest from reference TRBV19 and TRBJ2-7, the complete variable domain is DGGITQSPKYLFRKEGQNVTLSCEQNLNHDAMYWYRQDPGQGLRLIYYSQIVNDFQKGDIAEGYSVSREKKESFPLTVTSAQKNPTAFYLCASSPFGGSVSEQYFGPGTRLTVT.

A word on this clone: Other DNA sequences in the sample encode the same CDR3. The chain combines TRBV19 with TRBJ1-3, with 7 bases aligning to TRBD1. The V gene's germline CDR1 is LNHDA and CDR2 SQIVND (reference sequence). CDR3 length equals 14 residues. V was pared by 3 bases and J by 1 base, with 0 bases of the junction left unmatched. The DNA of the CDR3 is TGTGCCAGTAGTATCAGGGGGTCTGGAAACACCATATATTTT. Protein product: CASSIRGSGNTIYF.

With respect to this clone: The same CDR3 can be traced to other DNA sequences in this sample. The chain recombines TRBV6-5 with TRBJ2-1; no clear D. The CDR3 totals 15 residues. Germline CDR1 reads MNHEY; CDR2 reads SVGAGI. Trimming pared 0 bases from V and 1 base from J, leaving 7 bases between. The CDR3 reads CASSYSSGSYNEQFF. CDR3 bases: TGTGCCAGCAGTTACTCGTCAGGTTCCTACAATGAGCAGTTCTTC.